These 15 T cell receptor beta chains share one sample of origin, sequenced in a study of blood T cell repertoires in COVID-19. TCRdb's table, derived via immunoSEQ multiplex PCR, lists solely in-frame clones and lacks some. The sample holds approximately 210,000 clones, about 86% seen once. The sequenced sample consisted of peripheral blood. The source is a woman in her seventies with acute or convalescent COVID-19.

The CDR3 coding sequence is TGTGCCACCAGTGATTCCGGGACAGCGATAGAGACCCAGTACTTC. Protein: CATSDSGTAIETQYF. The V and J genes are TRBV24-1 and TRBJ2-5; TRBD1 matches 7 bases. With 2 bases clipped from V and 4 bases from J, the junction kept 6 bases outside the gene matches. Germline CDR1 is KGHDR and CDR2 is SFDVKD. This CDR3 has 15 amino acids.

This chain joins TRBV7-8 and TRBJ1-6; D unresolved. The V end lost 0 bases, the J end lost 10 bases, and 7 bases lay between the germline ends. CDR3 size: 13 residues. Germline V gene sequence: CDR1 SGHVS, CDR2 FQNEAQ. CDR3 nucleotides: TGTGCCAGCAGCTTAGCCGCGAGATCACCCCTCCACTTT. Protein product: CASSLAARSPLHF.

The chain employs TRBV19 and TRBJ2-2, with D perhaps TRBD1 (6 bases). Trimming removed 5 bases from V and 3 bases from J, with 13 bases in between. The CDR3 has 15 amino acids. Germline assignment: CDR1 LNHDA and CDR2 SQIVND (reference sequence). CDR3 nucleotide sequence: TGTGCCAGTAGTCACCTACAGGGAGACACCGGGGAGCTGTTTTTT. This translates into CASSHLQGDTGELFF.

This chain joins TRBV4-2 and TRBJ2-5, with 12 nucleotides matching TRBD2. This CDR3 comprises 16 residues. V was pared by 3 bases and J by 5 bases, with 7 bases of the junction left unmatched. Germline V gene sequence: CDR1 LGHNA, CDR2 YNFKEQ. The CDR3 spells CASSQALAGGLETQYF. The CDR3 bases are TGTGCCAGCAGCCAGGCCCTAGCGGGGGGGCTGGAGACCCAGTACTTC.

The chain uses TRBV7-8 and TRBJ1-5; D remains ambiguous. Germline V gives CDR1 SGHVS, CDR2 FQNEAQ. The V gene lost 1 base and the J gene lost 7 bases, with 14 bases spanning the gap. The CDR3 spans 15 residues. The CDR3 DNA reads as TGTGCCAGCAGCTTAGGGTACGGCAGCGGACAGCCCCAGCATTTT. Protein sequence: CASSLGYGSGQPQHF.

This clone came up once. The chain joins TRBV18 to TRBJ1-1; D gene ambiguous. Trimming shortened V by 8 bases and J by 0 bases, and 10 bases separated the two germline ends. The length of the CDR3 is 13 residues. CDR1 KGHSH and CDR2 LQKENI come from the germline V gene. DNA of the CDR3: TGTGCCAGCGCTCAACAGCTGAACACTGAAGCTTTCTTT. Translating gives CASAQQLNTEAFF.

The V and J genes are TRBV3-1 (or the pseudogene TRBV3-2) and TRBJ1-6, with D uncertain. Trimming stripped 1 base from V and 14 bases from J, with 15 bases between. The germline gives CDR1 LGHDT, CDR2 YNNKEL (reference sequence). This CDR3 spans 14 amino acids. The CDR3: CASSQVVAAEALHF. CDR3 nucleotide sequence: TGTGCCAGCAGCCAAGTTGTGGCCGCGGAGGCCCTCCACTTT.

The chain couples TRBV10-1 to TRBJ2-5; 8 bases line up with TRBD1. CDR3 size: 14 residues. J gave up 5 bases and V 6 bases, and 8 bases lay outside the gene matches. Germline CDR1 WNHNN, CDR2 SYGVQD (reference sequence). The CDR3 nucleotides read TGCGCCAGCAGCTACGGACAGGGAAGGGAGACCCAGTACTTC. Its protein product is CASSYGQGRETQYF.

This clone was observed a single time. The chain is built from TRBV2 and TRBJ2-6, with D possibly being TRBD1 (6 bases). V was trimmed by 6 bases and J by 1 base, leaving 19 bases between them. The germline V gene encodes CDR1 SNHLY and CDR2 FYNNEI. There are 18 residues in the CDR3. In DNA, the CDR3 is TGTGCCAGCAGCGAACGACAGGTCATCCTTTCTGGGGCCAACGTCCTGACTTTC. Its translation is CASSERQVILSGANVLTF.

Only one count was recorded for this clone. This CDR3 is CAGSRGEGDRNEQYF. The CDR3 DNA reads TGTGCCGGGTCCAGGGGGGAAGGCGATAGGAACGAGCAGTACTTC. This sequence joins TRBV6-5 and TRBJ2-7; the D gene is possibly TRBD1 (7 bases). CDR3 length: 15 amino acids. Between the trimmed V and J ends, which lost 11 bases and 5 bases, there was a span of 25 bases. The V gene's germline CDR1 is MNHEY and CDR2 SVGAGI.

This chain links TRBV5-1 with TRBJ1-2, with D perhaps matching TRBD1 (6 bases). CDR3 length: 15 amino acids. V was clipped by 3 bases and J by 4 bases, with 16 bases between them. Germline V gives CDR1 SGHRS, CDR2 YFSETQ. DNA for the CDR3: TGCGCCAGCAGCTCGGACCTACAGGGTATCTATGGCTACACCTTC. Translating gives CASSSDLQGIYGYTF.

J is TRBJ2-1 and V is TRBV21-1; the table calls TRBD1, which could not be checked here. TRBV21-1 is a known pseudogene. The CDR3 runs to 17 residues. The CDR3 nucleotides are TGTGCCAGCAGCAAAGTACGAGACAGGGGGCTGTACAATGAGCAGTTCTTC. This encodes CASSKVRDRGLYNEQFF.

This clone was counted once. The V call is TRBV6-6, the J call TRBJ1-3; TRBD1 might be the D (5 bases). Germline assignment: CDR1 MNHNY and CDR2 SVGAGI (reference sequence). This CDR3 has 16 residues. V lost 2 bases to trimming and J lost 1 base, with 12 bases between them. The CDR3 sequence: CASSYPKAGSGNTIYF. The CDR3 DNA follows: TGTGCCAGCAGTTACCCCAAGGCAGGGTCTGGAAACACCATATATTTT.

This chain uses TRBV28 with TRBJ2-1, with 9 bases that match TRBD1. This CDR3 is 16 amino acids long. From germline, CDR1 is MDHEN and CDR2 SYDVKM. The V gene end was trimmed by 3 bases and the J gene end by 7 bases; junction bases not matched to a gene: 10. The CDR3: CASSFGLRDRVNEQFF. Here the CDR3 DNA reads TGTGCCAGCAGTTTTGGGCTCCGGGACAGGGTGAATGAGCAGTTCTTC.

The chain links TRBV19 to TRBJ2-2; D possibly corresponds to TRBD2 (5 bases). The CDR3 is 17 residues long. CDR1 is LNHDA and CDR2 is SQIVND in the germline V gene (reference sequence). The V gene lost 7 bases and the J gene lost 4 bases, with 22 bases spanning the gap. The DNA for the CDR3 is TGTGCCAGTACCCTGGAGGTGGCGGCTCCCTTCACCGGGGAGCTGTTTTTT. Translated: CASTLEVAAPFTGELFF.